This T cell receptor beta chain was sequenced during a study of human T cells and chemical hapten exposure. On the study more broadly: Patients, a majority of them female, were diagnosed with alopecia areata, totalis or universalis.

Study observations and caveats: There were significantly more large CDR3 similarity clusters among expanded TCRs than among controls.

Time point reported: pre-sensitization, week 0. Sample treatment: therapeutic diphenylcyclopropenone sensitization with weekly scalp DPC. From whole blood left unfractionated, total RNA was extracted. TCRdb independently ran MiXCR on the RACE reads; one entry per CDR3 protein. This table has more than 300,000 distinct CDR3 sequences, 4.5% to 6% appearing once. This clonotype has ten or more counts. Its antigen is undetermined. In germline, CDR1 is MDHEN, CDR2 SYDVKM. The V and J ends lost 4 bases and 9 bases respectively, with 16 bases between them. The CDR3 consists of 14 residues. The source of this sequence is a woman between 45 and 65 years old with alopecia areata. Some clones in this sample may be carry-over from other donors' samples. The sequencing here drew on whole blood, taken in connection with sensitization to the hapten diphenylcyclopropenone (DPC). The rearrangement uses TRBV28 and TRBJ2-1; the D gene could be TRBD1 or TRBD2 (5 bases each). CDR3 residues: CASSSWDPPSEQFF. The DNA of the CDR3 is TGTGCCAGCAGTTCTTGGGACCCCCCCAGTGAGCAGTTCTTC.